This T cell receptor beta chain was retrieved from a study of human T cells and chemical hapten exposure. Study-level information: Donors were sensitized with 2% DPC on the upper inner arm. Notes on the study in general: As patch test score rose, PT1 expanded TCR counts tended to rise as well.

Of note for this clonotype: Its antigen is unidentified.

This CDR3 is built from 13 residues. The ends were cut back, 3 bases at V and 5 bases at J, with 10 bases in the middle. Germline V gene sequence: CDR1 SGHDN, CDR2 FVKESK. In the library, unique molecular identifiers were attached to individual cDNA molecules. In the authors' workflow: The median was about 96,000 TCRs per sample, ranging 23,224 to 690,600. From the reads, TCRdb called clonotypes with MiXCR, one entry per CDR3 protein. Here the V and J calls rest on TCRdb's processing, not on the authors' analysis. Of 1,500 to 2,000 distinct CDR3 sequences in the sample, around 53% are singletons; the top ten hold just under 4%. Treatment given: therapeutic diphenylcyclopropenone sensitization with weekly scalp DPC.

This specimen consisted of whole blood, obtained before DPC sensitization or 2, 6, or about 24 weeks after (not recorded which). The chain is built from TRBV14 and TRBJ2-5; D not resolved. This TCR was sampled from an adult with alopecia areata. Some clones in this sample may be carry-over from other donors' samples. This table probably holds off-target reads from a library built for another chain. The CDR3 DNA is TGTGCCAGCAGCCATCTGAGGTCGGAGACCCAGTACTTC. This sequence encodes CASSHLRSETQYF.